Below, 5 T cell receptor beta chains from the same sample are listed, as sequenced in a study of cytomegalovirus exposure and HLA in healthy donors. Amplification used 60 Vbeta primers and 13 Jbeta primers. The assay was immunoSEQ multiplex PCR, and TCRdb's table has in-frame clones only and misses some. The repertoire holds 90,000 to 100,000 clones, with 80% to 90% as singletons. Specimen: PBMCs. Receptors were obtained from a man aged 40-49 years in good health and CMV-seronegative.

This clone was counted a few times. The genes are TRBV5-4 and TRBJ1-1; 7 positions match TRBD1. V was clipped by 3 bases and J by 1 base; unmatched bases: 3. CDR1 is SGHNT and CDR2 is YYREEE in the germline V gene (reference sequence). This CDR3 has 14 amino acids. CDR3 bases: TGTGCCAGCAGCTACGGGACAGAGAACACTGAAGCTTTCTTT. This gives the protein CASSYGTENTEAFF.

The J gene is TRBJ1-2, the V gene TRBV9; tentative D call: TRBD1 (5 bases). CDR3 length: 14 residues. Germline V CDR1 and CDR2: SGDLS, YYNGEE. Trimming cost V 0 bases and J 9 bases, with 15 bases left between them. The DNA for the CDR3 is TGTGCCAGCAGCGTAGCGGCGCAGGGAAGGAGCTACACCTTC. Amino acid sequence: CASSVAAQGRSYTF.

V is TRBV9 and J is TRBJ2-1; 9 positions match TRBD1. V was clipped by 4 bases and J by 4 bases; unmatched bases: 6. CDR3 length equals 15 residues. Germline V gene sequence: CDR1 SGDLS, CDR2 YYNGEE. This CDR3 reads CASSSGTGIYNEQFF. The CDR3 nucleotides read TGTGCCAGCAGCTCCGGGACAGGGATATACAATGAGCAGTTCTTC. Full variable domain (rest looked up from reference TRBV9 and TRBJ2-1): DSGVTQTPKHLITATGQRVTLRCSPRSGDLSVYWYQQSLDQGLQFLIQYYNGEERAKGNILERFSAQQFPDLHSELNLSSLELGDSALYFCASSSGTGIYNEQFFGPGTRLTVL.

The chain joins TRBV5-4 to TRBJ2-7, with 10 positions matching TRBD1. The junction had 6 bases not matched to a gene; V was cut back by 4 bases and J by 5 bases. The CDR3 is made up of 14 amino acids. Germline V gene data show CDR1 as SGHNT and CDR2 as YYREEE (reference sequence). This CDR3 reads CASSRGQGRDEQYF. As DNA, the CDR3 is TGTGCCAGCAGCCGGGGACAGGGGAGGGACGAGCAGTACTTC. Full variable domain (rest looked up from reference TRBV5-4 and TRBJ2-7): ETGVTQSPTHLIKTRGQQVTLRCSSQSGHNTVSWYQQALGQGPQFIFQYYREEENGRGNFPPRFSGLQFPNYSSELNVNALELDDSALYLCASSRGQGRDEQYFGPGTRLTVT.

This clone has only one observation. A read error may produce the germline difference seen at one junction end. V and J are TRBV7-9 and TRBJ2-1, with D uncertain. In germline, CDR1 is SEHNR, CDR2 FQNEAQ (reference sequence). This CDR3 is 12 amino acids long. CDR3 nucleotide sequence: TGTTCCAGCAGCCCCCCTCTCAATGAGCAGTTCTTC. It yields the protein CSSSPPLNEQFF.